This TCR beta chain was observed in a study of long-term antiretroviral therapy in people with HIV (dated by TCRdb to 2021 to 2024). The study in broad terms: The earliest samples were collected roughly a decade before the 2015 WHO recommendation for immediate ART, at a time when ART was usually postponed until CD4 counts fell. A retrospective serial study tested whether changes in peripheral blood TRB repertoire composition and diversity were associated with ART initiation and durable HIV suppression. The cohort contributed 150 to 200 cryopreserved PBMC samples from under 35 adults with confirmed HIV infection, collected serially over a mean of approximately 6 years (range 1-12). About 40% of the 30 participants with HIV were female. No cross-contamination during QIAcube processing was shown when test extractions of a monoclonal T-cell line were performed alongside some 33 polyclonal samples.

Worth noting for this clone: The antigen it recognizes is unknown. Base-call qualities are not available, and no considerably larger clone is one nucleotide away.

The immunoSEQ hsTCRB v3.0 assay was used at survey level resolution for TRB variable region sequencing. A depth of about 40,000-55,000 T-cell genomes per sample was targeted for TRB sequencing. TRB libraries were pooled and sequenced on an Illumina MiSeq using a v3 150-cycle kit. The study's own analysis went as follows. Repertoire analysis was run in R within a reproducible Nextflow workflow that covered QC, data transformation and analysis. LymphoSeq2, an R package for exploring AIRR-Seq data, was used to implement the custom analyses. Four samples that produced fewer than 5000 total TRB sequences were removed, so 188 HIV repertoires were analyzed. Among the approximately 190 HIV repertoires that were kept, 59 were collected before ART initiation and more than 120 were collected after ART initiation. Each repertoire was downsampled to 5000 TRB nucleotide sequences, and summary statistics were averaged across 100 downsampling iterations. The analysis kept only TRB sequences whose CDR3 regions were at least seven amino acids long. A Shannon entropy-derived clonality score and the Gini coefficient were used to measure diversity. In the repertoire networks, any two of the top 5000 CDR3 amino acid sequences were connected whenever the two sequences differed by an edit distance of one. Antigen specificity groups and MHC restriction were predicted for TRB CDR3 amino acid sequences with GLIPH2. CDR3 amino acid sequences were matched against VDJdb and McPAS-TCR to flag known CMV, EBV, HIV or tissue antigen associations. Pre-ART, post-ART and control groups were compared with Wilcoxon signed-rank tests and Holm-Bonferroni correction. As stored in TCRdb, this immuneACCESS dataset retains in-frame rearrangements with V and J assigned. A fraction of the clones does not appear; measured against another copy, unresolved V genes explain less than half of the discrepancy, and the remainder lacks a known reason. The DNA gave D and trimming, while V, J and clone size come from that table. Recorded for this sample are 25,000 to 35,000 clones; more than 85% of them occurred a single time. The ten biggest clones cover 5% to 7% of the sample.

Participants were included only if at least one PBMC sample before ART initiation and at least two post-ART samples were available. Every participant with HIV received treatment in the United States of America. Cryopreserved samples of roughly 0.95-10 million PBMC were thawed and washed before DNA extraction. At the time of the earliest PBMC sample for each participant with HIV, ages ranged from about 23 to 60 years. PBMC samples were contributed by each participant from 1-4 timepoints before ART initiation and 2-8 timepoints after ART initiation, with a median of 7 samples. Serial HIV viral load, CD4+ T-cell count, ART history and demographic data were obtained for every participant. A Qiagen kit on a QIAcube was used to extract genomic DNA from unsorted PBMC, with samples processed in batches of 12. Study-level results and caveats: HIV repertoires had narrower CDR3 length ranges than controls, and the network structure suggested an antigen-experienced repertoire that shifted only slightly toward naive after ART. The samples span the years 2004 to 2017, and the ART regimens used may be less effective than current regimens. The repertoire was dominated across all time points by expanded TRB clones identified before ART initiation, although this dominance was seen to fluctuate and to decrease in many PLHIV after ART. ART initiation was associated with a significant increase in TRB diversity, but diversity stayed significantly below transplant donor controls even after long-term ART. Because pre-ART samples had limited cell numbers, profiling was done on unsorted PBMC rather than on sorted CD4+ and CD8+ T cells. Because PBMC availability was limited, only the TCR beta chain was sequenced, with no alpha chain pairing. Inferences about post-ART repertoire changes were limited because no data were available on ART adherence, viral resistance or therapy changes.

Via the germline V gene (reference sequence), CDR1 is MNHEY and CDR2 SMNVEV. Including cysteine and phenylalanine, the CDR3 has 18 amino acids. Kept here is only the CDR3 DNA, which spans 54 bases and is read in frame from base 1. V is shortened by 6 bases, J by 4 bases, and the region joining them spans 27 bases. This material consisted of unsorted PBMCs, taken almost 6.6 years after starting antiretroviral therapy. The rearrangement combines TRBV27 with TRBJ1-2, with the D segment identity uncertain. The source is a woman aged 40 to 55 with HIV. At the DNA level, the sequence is TGTGCCAGCAGCTTGCTACCTACGATAATACTTGGTGTCTATGGCTACACCTTC. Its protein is CASSLLPTIILGVYGYTF.